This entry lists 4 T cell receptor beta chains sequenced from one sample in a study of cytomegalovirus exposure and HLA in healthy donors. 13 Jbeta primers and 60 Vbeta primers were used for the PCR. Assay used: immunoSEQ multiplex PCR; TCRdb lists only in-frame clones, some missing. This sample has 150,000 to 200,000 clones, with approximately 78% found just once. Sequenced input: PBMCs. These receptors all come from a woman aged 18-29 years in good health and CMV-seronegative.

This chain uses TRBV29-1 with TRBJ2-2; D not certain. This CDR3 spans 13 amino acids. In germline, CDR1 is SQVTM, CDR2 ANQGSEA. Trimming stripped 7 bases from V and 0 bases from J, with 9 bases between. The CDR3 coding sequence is TGCAGCGCCGACACCGCGAACACCGGGGAGCTGTTTTTT. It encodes CSADTANTGELFF.

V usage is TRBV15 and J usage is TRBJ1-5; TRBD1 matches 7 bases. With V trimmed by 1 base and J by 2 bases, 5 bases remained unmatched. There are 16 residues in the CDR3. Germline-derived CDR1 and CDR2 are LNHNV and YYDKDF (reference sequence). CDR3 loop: CATSRGGQVRNQPQHF. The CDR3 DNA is TGTGCCACCAGCAGAGGTGGACAGGTGCGCAATCAGCCCCAGCATTTT. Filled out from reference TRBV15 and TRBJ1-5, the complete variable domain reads DAMVIQNPRYQVTQFGKPVTLSCSQTLNHNVMYWYQQKSSQAPKLLFHYYDKDFNNEADTPDNFQSRRPNTSFCFLDIRSPGLGDTAMYLCATSRGGQVRNQPQHFGDGTRLSIL.

CDR3 residues: CASSLMIRDRSPYEQYF. DNA of the CDR3: TGTGCCAGCAGTTTGATGATCCGGGACAGGAGTCCCTACGAGCAGTACTTC. The chain recombines TRBV5-6 with TRBJ2-7; 8 bases are shared with TRBD1. Germline assignment: CDR1 SGHDT and CDR2 YYEEEE. The CDR3 is made up of 17 amino acids. The trim removed 5 bases at V and 2 bases at J, leaving 15 bases unmatched.

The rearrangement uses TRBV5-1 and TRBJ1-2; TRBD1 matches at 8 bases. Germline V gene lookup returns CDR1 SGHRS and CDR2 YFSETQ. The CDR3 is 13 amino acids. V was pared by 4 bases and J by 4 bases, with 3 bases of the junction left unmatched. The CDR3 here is CASSPDRAYGYTF. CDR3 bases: TGCGCCAGCAGCCCGGACAGGGCCTATGGCTACACCTTC. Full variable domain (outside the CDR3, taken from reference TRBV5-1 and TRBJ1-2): KAGVTQTPRYLIKTRGQQVTLSCSPISGHRSVSWYQQTPGQGLQFLFEYFSETQRNKGNFPGRFSGRQFSNSRSEMNVSTLELGDSALYLCASSPDRAYGYTFGSGTRLTVV.